The 13 T cell receptor beta chains reported below all come from one sample, sequenced in a study of PD-1 blockade in classical Hodgkin lymphoma. Following autologous stem cell transplantation, relapse occurred in every patient, and exposure to brentuximab vedotin varied. Some clones are missing from TCRdb's copy, which holds only in-frame ones; the method was immunoSEQ multiplex PCR. The table has about 50,000 clones, around 72% seen once. Sequences were derived from peripheral blood mononuclear cells (PBMCs), sampled at baseline. Receptors originate from a human donor with classical Hodgkin lymphoma.

V and J are TRBV19 and TRBJ1-1, with D uncertain. V shed 1 base and J shed 1 base, with 10 bases lying between them. Germline V lookup: CDR1 LNHDA, CDR2 SQIVND (reference sequence). The CDR3 totals 15 residues. The CDR3 DNA reads as TGTGCCAGTAGTATAGCAGCGAGCGGGAACACTGAAGCTTTCTTT. As protein: CASSIAASGNTEAFF.

This clone was observed a handful of times. This chain uses TRBV19 with TRBJ2-5; TRBD2 might be the D (5 bases). Per germline, CDR1 LNHDA and CDR2 SQIVND (reference sequence). This CDR3 has 14 residues. Between the trimmed V and J ends, which lost 1 base and 9 bases, there was a span of 15 bases. CDR3 sequence reads: CASSIGTAGRPQYF. The CDR3 nucleotides read TGTGCCAGTAGTATAGGGACTGCCGGTAGGCCCCAGTACTTC.

The chain recombines TRBV19 with TRBJ2-7, with TRBD1 matching over 9 bases. The CDR3 length is 16 residues. CDR1 and CDR2 (germline): LNHDA, SQIVND (reference sequence). The trim removed 7 bases at V and 5 bases at J, leaving 15 bases unmatched. The CDR3 spells CASKRNPGTGFNEQYF. The CDR3 DNA reads TGTGCCAGTAAGAGAAACCCCGGGACAGGGTTTAACGAGCAGTACTTC.

Written as DNA, the CDR3 is TGTGCTAGTGGTTTGGGACAGGGGGCCGGCTATGGCTACACCTTC. Its protein is CASGLGQGAGYGYTF. V is TRBV12-5 and J is TRBJ1-2; 10 nucleotides align to TRBD1. V was pared by 1 base and J by 4 bases, with 3 bases of the junction left unmatched. The germline V gene has CDR1 LGHNT and CDR2 FRNRAP. The CDR3 totals 15 residues.

The J gene is TRBJ1-1, the V gene TRBV7-8; the D is unclear. The CDR3 is 13 residues long. Germline values: CDR1 SGHVS, CDR2 FQNEAQ. V dropped 3 bases and J dropped 6 bases, with 11 bases sitting between them. CDR3 protein: CASSLRFGPEAFF. The CDR3 nucleotides are TGTGCCAGCAGCTTGCGATTTGGGCCTGAAGCTTTCTTT.

The chain combines TRBV2 with TRBJ1-2; a possible D gene is TRBD1 (5 bases). Trimming removed 2 bases at V and 8 bases at J, with 15 bases between. The germline CDR1 and CDR2 sequences are SNHLY and FYNNEI. CDR3 length: 14 residues. CDR3: CASSELTRGSGYTF. CDR3 bases: TGTGCCAGCAGTGAACTCACCCGGGGGTCCGGCTACACCTTC.

The chain joins TRBV11-2 to TRBJ2-2; D remains ambiguous. The V end was cut by 5 bases, the J end by 0 bases, with 7 bases between. The germline V gene has CDR1 SGHAT and CDR2 FQNNGV. This CDR3 region has 14 residues. Written as DNA, the CDR3 is TGTGCCAGCAGCACCAGTACGAACACCGGGGAGCTGTTTTTT. Translated, it gives CASSTSTNTGELFF.

CDR3 region: CASSHARTEYEQYF. Written as DNA, the CDR3 is TGTGCCAGCAGTCACGCCAGGACAGAATACGAGCAGTACTTC. The chain combines TRBV6-5 with TRBJ2-7, with a tentative D call TRBD1 (6 bases). Trimming removed 5 bases at V and 4 bases at J, with 15 bases between. Per germline, CDR1 MNHEY and CDR2 SVGAGI. The length of the CDR3 is 14 residues.

The chain combines TRBV15 with TRBJ2-3; D not certain. CDR3 length: 14 amino acids. The germline V and J ends were trimmed by 1 base and 4 bases, with 9 bases remaining between them. The germline CDR1 and CDR2 sequences are LNHNV and YYDKDF (reference sequence). Here the CDR3 reads CATSRVTEADTQYF. CDR3 DNA: TGTGCCACCAGCAGAGTTACAGAGGCAGATACGCAGTATTTT.

V is TRBV5-4 and J is TRBJ1-3; maybe TRBD1 (6 bases). Between the trimmed V and J ends, which lost 4 bases and 2 bases, there was a span of 19 bases. Germline V gives CDR1 SGHNT, CDR2 YYREEE (reference sequence). The CDR3 is 17 residues long. CDR3 bases: TGTGCCAGCAGCCCGGACGGGGGGCCGATAACTGGAAACACCATATATTTT. It codes for CASSPDGGPITGNTIYF. The variable domain in full, completed from reference TRBV5-4 and TRBJ1-3, reads ETGVTQSPTHLIKTRGQQVTLRCSSQSGHNTVSWYQQALGQGPQFIFQYYREEENGRGNFPPRFSGLQFPNYSSELNVNALELDDSALYLCASSPDGGPITGNTIYFGEGSWLTVV.

CDR3 sequence (DNA): TGTGCCAGCAGCTCCCGCCCCGGGACTAGCGGGAACAATGAGCAGTTCTTC. Residues: CASSSRPGTSGNNEQFF. J is TRBJ2-1 and V is TRBV11-2; 13 bases align to TRBD2. From germline, CDR1 is SGHAT and CDR2 FQNNGV. CDR3 length: 17 residues. J lost 5 bases, V lost 4 bases, and 8 bases had no gene match.

As DNA, the CDR3 is TGTGCCAGCAGGTCGACAGACTCGAAAGGCTACACCTTC. Encoded protein: CASRSTDSKGYTF. The rearrangement uses TRBV6-1 and TRBJ1-2; D may be TRBD1 (5 bases). The CDR3 extends over 13 amino acids. CDR1 MNHNS and CDR2 SASEGT come from the germline V gene. V dropped 6 bases and J dropped 8 bases, with 16 bases sitting between them.

The chain links TRBV9 to TRBJ1-5; no firm D call. The CDR3 totals 14 residues. Trimming removed 3 bases from V and 6 bases from J, with 13 bases in between. Germline V lookup: CDR1 SGDLS, CDR2 YYNGEE. CDR3 in DNA: TGTGCCAGCAGCGGATCTTACGAGGGTCAGCCCCAGCATTTT. It codes for CASSGSYEGQPQHF.